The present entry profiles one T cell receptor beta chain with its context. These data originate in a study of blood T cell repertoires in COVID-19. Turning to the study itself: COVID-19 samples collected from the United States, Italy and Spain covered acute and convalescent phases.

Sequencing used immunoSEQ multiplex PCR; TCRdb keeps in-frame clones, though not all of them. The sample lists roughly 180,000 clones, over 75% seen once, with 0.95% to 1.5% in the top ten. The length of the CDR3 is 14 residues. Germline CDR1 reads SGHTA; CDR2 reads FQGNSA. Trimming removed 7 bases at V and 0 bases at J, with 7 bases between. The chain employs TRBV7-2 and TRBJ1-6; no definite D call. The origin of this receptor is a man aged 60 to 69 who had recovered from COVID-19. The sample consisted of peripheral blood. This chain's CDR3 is CASTLGSYNSPLHF. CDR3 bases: TGTGCCAGCACCCTCGGCTCCTATAATTCACCCCTCCACTTT.